The clone carrying this T cell receptor (beta chain) was detected ten times or more. Its specificity is unknown. One entry per CDR3 protein, called by TCRdb with MiXCR from the RT-PCR reads. The data contain around 570,000 distinct CDR3 sequences, less than 10% of them singletons. CDR1 and CDR2 from the germline V gene are SQVTM and ANQGSEA. There are 16 residues in the CDR3. The V gene lost 1 base and the J gene lost 0 bases, with 13 bases spanning the gap. This entry comes from a study of response to subunit inactivated influenza vaccine. Study-level points and caveats: Authors suggested few new T cells are recruited by each seasonal influenza vaccination.

The origin of this receptor is a man aged 50 to 69 who received an inactivated influenza vaccine. The chain couples TRBV29-1 to TRBJ2-4, with D unclear. Specimen: PBMCs from blood, collected less than 25 months after vaccination. CDR3 residues: CSVEGPQAIAKNIQYF. The DNA of the CDR3 is TGCAGCGTTGAAGGCCCTCAGGCAATAGCCAAAAACATTCAGTACTTC.